Given below is one T cell receptor (beta chain) in context. Its antigen is unidentified. The CDR3 runs to 15 residues. CDR1 is MGHRA and CDR2 is YSYEKL in the germline V gene. The ends were cut back, 0 bases at V and 6 bases at J, with 15 bases in the middle. The sample comes from a study of cytomegalovirus exposure and HLA in healthy donors. Study-level findings and limits: Reports described diagnosis of cytomegalovirus status by the classifier as highly specific and sensitive. Researchers catalogued about 150 TCR beta chains as cytomegalovirus-associated.

TCRdb keeps only in-frame clones here, not all; method: immunoSEQ multiplex PCR. The sample lists tens of thousands of clones; 85% to 95% were seen once. This TCR was recovered from a man aged 18 to 29 in good health and CMV-seronegative. This chain links TRBV4-1 with TRBJ2-7; a weak D match, TRBD2 (5 bases). The material sequenced was PBMCs. CDR3 DNA sequence: TGCGCCAGCAGCCAAGATCCGGGGTGGAGCGGCGAGCAGTACTTC. Translated: CASSQDPGWSGEQYF.